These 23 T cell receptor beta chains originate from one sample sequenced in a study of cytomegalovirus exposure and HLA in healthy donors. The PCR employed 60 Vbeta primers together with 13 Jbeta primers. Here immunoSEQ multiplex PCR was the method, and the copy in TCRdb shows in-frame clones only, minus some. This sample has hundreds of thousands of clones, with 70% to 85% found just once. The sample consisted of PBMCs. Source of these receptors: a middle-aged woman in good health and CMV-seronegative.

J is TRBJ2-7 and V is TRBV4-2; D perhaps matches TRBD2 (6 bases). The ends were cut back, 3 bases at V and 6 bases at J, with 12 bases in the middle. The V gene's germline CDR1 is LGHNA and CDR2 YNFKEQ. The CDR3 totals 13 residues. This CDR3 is CASSHLLGSEQYF. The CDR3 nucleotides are TGTGCCAGCAGCCACCTCCTCGGGAGCGAGCAGTACTTC.

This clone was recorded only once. DNA of the CDR3: TGTGCCAGCAGCGGCCGAGGGGGAGAAAAACTGTTTTTT. As protein: CASSGRGGEKLFF. The chain couples TRBV11-3 to TRBJ1-4; TRBD1 is a possible D gene (6 bases). The length of the CDR3 is 13 residues. V gave up 5 bases and J gave up 8 bases, with 12 bases separating them. Germline V gene lookup returns CDR1 SGHNT and CDR2 YENEEA.

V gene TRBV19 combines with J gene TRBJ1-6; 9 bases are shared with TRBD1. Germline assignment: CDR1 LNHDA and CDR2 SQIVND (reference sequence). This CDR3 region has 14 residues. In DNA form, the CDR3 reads TGTGCATCCGGGGGGACGACAGGGGGGTCACCCCTCCACTTT. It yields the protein CASGGTTGGSPLHF.

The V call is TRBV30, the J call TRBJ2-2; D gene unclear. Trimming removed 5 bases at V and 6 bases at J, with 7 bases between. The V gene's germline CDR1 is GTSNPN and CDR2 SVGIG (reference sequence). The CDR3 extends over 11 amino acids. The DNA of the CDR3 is TGTGCCTGGTCGTTAGCCGGGGAGCTGTTTTTT. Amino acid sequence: CAWSLAGELFF.

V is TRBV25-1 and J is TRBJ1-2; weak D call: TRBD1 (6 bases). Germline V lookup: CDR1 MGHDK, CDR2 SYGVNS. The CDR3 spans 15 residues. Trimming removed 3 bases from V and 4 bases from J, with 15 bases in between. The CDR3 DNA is TGTGCCAGCAGTGATGGGACATCGACTTTCTATGGCTACACCTTC. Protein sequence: CASSDGTSTFYGYTF.

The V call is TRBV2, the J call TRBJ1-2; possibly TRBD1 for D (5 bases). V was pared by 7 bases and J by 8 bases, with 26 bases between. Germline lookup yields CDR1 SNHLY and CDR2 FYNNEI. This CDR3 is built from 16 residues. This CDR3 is CASNPQRREGRLGYTF. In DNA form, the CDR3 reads TGTGCCAGCAACCCTCAAAGGAGGGAGGGGAGGTTGGGCTACACCTTC.

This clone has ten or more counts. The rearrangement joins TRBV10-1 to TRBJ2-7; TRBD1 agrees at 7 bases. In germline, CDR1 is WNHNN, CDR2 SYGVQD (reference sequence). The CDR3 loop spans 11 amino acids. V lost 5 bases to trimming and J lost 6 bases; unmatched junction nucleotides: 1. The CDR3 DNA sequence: TGCGCCAGCAGTTACAGGGGCGAGCAGTACTTC. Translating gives CASSYRGEQYF.

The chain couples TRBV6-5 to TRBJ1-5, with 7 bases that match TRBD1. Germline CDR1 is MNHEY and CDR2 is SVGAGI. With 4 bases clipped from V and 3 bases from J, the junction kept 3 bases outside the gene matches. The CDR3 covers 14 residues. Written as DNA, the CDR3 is TGTGCCAGCAGTTCGACAGGGAACAATCAGCCCCAGCATTTT. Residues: CASSSTGNNQPQHF.

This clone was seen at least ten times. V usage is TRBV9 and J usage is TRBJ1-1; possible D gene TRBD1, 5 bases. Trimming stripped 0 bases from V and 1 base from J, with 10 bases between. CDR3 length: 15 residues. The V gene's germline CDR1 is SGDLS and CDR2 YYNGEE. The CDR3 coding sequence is TGTGCCAGCAGCGTAGTGTCCGGGGGGAACACTGAAGCTTTCTTT. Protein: CASSVVSGGNTEAFF.

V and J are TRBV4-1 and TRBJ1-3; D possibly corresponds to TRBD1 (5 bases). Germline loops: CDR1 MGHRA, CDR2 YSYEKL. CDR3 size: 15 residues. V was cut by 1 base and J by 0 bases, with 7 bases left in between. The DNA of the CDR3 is TGCGCCAGCAGCCAAGTCGGGGGCTCTGGAAACACCATATATTTT. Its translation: CASSQVGGSGNTIYF.

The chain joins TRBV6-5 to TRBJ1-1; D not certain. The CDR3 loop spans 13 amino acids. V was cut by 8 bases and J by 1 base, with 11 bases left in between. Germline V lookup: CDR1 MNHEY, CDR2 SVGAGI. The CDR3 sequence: CASALGRNTEAFF. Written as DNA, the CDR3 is TGTGCCAGCGCCTTGGGGAGGAACACTGAAGCTTTCTTT.

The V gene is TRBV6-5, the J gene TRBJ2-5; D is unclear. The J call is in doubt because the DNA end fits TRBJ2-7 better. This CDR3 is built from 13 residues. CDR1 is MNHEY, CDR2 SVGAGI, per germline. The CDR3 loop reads CASSSPASYEQYF. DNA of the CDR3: TGTGCCAGCAGTTCACCAGCGTCCTACGAGCAGTACTTC.

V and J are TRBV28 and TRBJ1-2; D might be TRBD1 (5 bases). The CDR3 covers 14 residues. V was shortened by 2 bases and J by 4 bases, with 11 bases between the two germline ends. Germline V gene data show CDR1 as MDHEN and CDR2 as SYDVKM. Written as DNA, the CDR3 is TGTGCCAGCAGTTTAGGGCAGGGCGGCTATGGCTACACCTTC. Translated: CASSLGQGGYGYTF.

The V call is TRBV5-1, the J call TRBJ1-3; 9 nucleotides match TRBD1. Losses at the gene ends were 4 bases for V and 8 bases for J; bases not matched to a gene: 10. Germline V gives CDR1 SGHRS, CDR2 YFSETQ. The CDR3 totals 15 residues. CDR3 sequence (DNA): TGCGCCAGCAGCCCCCAATTGACAGGGGGGGACACCATATATTTT. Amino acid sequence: CASSPQLTGGDTIYF.

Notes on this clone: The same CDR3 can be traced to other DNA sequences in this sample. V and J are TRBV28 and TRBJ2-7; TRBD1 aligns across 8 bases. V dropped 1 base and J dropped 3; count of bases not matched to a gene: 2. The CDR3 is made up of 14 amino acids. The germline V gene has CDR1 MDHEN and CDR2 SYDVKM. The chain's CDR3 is CASSLSGTGYEQYF. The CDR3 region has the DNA TGTGCCAGCAGTTTATCGGGGACAGGCTACGAGCAGTACTTC.

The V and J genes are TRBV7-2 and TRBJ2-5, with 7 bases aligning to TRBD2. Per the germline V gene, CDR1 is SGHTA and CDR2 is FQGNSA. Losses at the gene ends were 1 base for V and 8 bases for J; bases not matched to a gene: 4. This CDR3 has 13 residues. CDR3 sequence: CASSLGGGITQYF. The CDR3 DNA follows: TGTGCCAGCAGCTTAGGGGGGGGGATAACCCAGTACTTC.

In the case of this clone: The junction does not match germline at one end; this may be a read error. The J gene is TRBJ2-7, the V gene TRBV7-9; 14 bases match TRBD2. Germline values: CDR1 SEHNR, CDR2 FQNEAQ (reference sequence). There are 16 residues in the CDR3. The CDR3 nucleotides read TGTTCCAGCAGCTTAGACCTTGGACTAGCGGGGGGCGAGCAGTACTTC. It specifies CSSSLDLGLAGGEQYF.

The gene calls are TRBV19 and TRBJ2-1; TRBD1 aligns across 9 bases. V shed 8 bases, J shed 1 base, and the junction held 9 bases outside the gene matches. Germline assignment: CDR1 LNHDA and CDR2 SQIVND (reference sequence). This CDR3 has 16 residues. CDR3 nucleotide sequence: TGTGCCAGTGGACCTCGACAGGGGGATTCCTACAATGAGCAGTTCTTC. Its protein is CASGPRQGDSYNEQFF.

Here the CDR3 reads CASSPLVGHQETQYF. The CDR3 region has the DNA TGTGCCAGCAGCCCCCTTGTTGGACATCAAGAGACCCAGTACTTC. V gene TRBV6-5 combines with J gene TRBJ2-5, with D possibly TRBD1 on 5 matching bases. V dropped 6 bases and J dropped 2 bases, with 16 bases sitting between them. The CDR3 runs to 15 residues. Germline V CDR1 and CDR2: MNHEY, SVGAGI.

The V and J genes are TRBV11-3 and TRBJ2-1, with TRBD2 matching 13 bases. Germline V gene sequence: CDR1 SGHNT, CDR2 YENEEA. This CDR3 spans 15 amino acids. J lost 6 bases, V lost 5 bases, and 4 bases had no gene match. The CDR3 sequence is CASSPLAGGPNEQFF. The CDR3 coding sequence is TGTGCCAGCAGCCCACTAGCGGGGGGGCCCAATGAGCAGTTCTTC.

The CDR3 nucleotides are TGTGCCAGCAGTGAATTCAAGTTAACAGGTCCTGGCACCGGGGAGCTGTTTTTT. Protein product: CASSEFKLTGPGTGELFF. This chain uses TRBV25-1 with TRBJ2-2, with D possibly TRBD1 on 5 matching bases. Germline V CDR1 and CDR2: MGHDK, SYGVNS. The CDR3 sequence is 18 residues long. V was shortened by 1 base and J by 4 bases, with 19 bases between the two germline ends.

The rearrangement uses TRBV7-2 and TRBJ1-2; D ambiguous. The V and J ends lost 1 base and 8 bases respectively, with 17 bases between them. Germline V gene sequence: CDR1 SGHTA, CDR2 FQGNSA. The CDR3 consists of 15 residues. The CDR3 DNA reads TGTGCCAGCAGCTTAGATCAGAACAGAGTTTACGGCTACACCTTC. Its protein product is CASSLDQNRVYGYTF.

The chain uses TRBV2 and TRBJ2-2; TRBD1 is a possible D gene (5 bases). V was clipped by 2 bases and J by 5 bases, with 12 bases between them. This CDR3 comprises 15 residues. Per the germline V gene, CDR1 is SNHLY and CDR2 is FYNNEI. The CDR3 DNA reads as TGTGCCAGCAGTGAACAAGGGGTCGGAACCGGGGAGCTGTTTTTT. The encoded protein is CASSEQGVGTGELFF.